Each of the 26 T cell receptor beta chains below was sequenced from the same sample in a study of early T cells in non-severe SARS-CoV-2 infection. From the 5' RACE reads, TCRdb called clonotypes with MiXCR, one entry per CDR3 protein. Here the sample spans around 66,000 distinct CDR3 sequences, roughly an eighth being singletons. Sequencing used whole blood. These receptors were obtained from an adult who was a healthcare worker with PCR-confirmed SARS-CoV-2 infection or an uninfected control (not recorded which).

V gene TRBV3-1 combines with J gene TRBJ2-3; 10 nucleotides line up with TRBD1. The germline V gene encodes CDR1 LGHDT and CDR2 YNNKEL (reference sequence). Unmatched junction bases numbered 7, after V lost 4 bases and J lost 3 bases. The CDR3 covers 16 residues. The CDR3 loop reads CASSPNDRGRTDTQYF. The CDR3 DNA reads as TGTGCCAGCAGCCCGAACGACAGGGGGCGGACAGATACGCAGTATTTT.

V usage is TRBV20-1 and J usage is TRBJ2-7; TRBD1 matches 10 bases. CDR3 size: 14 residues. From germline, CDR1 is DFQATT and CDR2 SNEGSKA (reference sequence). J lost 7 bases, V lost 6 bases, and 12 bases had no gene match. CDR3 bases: TGCAGTGCAACGACAGGGGGCCGGGCCGAGGAGCAGTACTTC. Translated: CSATTGGRAEEQYF.

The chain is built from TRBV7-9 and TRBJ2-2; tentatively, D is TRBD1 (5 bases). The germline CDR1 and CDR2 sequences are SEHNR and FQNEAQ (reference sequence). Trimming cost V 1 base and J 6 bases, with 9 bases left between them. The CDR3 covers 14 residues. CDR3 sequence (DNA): TGTGCCAGCAGCTTAGTGCAGGGTCCCGGGGAGCTGTTTTTT. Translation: CASSLVQGPGELFF.

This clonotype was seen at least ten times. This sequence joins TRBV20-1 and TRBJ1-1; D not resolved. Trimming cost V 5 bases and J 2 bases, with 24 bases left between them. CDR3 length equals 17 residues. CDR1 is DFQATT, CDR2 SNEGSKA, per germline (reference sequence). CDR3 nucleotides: TGCAGTGCTTTAGCGGGTCGGTTGGAGGGTTTAAACACTGAAGCTTTCTTT. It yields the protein CSALAGRLEGLNTEAFF.

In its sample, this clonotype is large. The CDR3 sequence: CASSQGSASGSLNTGELFF. CDR3 coding DNA: TGTGCCAGCAGCCAAGGTAGTGCTAGCGGGAGTCTGAACACCGGGGAGCTGTTTTTT. The chain recombines TRBV4-2 with TRBJ2-2, with 10 positions matching TRBD2. The CDR3 totals 19 residues. V shed 1 base and J 1 base; nucleotides not matched to a gene: 9. Germline V lookup: CDR1 LGHNA, CDR2 YNFKEQ.

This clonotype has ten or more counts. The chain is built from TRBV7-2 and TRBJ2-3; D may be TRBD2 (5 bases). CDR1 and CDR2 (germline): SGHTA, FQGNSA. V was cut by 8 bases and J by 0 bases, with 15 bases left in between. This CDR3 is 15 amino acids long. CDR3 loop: CASSNREHSTDTQYF. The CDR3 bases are TGTGCCAGCTCGAACCGGGAACATAGCACAGATACGCAGTATTTT.

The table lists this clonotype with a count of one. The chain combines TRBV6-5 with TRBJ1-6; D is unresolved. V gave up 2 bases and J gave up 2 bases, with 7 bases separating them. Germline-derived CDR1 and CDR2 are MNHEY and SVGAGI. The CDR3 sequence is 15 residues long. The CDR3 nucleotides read TGTGCCAGCAGTTACCAAGAGCCCTATAATTCACCCCTCCACTTT. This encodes CASSYQEPYNSPLHF.

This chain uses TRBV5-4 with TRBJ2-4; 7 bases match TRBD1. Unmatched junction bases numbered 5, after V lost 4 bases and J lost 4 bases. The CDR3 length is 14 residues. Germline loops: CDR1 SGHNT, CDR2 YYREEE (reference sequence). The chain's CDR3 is CASSPDRIKNIQYF. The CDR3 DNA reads TGTGCCAGCAGCCCGGACAGGATTAAAAACATTCAGTACTTC.

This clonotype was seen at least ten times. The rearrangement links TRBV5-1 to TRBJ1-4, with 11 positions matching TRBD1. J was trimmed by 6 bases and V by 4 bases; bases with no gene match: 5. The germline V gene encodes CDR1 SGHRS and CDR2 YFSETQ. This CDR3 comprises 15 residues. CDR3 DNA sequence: TGCGCCAGCAGCCCGGACAGGGGGCTTGATGAAAAACTGTTTTTT. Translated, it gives CASSPDRGLDEKLFF. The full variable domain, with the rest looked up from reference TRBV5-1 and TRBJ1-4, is KAGVTQTPRYLIKTRGQQVTLSCSPISGHRSVSWYQQTPGQGLQFLFEYFSETQRNKGNFPGRFSGRQFSNSRSEMNVSTLELGDSALYLCASSPDRGLDEKLFFGSGTQLSVL.

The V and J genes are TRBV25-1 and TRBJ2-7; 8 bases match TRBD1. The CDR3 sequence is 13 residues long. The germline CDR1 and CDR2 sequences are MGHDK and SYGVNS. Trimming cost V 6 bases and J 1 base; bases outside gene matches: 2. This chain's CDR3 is CASRDRASYEQYF. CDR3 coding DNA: TGTGCCAGCAGGGACAGGGCTTCCTACGAGCAGTACTTC.

CDR3 sequence reads: CSVEGRGSTDTQYF. CDR3 DNA sequence: TGCAGCGTTGAAGGGCGGGGGTCCACAGATACGCAGTATTTT. The genes are TRBV29-1 and TRBJ2-3; 7 bases agree with TRBD2. CDR3 length: 14 residues. Germline lookup yields CDR1 SQVTM and CDR2 ANQGSEA. The V segment lost 1 base and the J segment 2 bases; nucleotides outside the gene matches: 3.

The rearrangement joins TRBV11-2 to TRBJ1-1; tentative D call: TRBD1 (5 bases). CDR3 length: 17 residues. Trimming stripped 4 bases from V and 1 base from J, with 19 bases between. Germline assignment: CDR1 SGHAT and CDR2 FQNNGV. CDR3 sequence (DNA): TGTGCCAGCAGCTCCTCCGGAAGGCTCCAGGGGAACACTGAAGCTTTCTTT. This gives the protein CASSSSGRLQGNTEAFF.

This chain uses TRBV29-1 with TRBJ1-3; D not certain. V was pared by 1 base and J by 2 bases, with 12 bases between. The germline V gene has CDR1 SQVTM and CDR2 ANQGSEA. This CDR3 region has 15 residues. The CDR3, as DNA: TGCAGCGTTGAAGCGGGCAGTTATACTGGAAACACCATATATTTT. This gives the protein CSVEAGSYTGNTIYF.

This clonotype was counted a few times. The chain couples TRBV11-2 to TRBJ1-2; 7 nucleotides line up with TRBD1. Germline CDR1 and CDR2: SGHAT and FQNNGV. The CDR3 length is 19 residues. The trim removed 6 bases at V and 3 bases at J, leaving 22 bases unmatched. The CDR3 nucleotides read TGTGCCAGCAGACCCCACGGGGGCACAGGGGTATTCGGTTACTATGGCTACACCTTC. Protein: CASRPHGGTGVFGYYGYTF.

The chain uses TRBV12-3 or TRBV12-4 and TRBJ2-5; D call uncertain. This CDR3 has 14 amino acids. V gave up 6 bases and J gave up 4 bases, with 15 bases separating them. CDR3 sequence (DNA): TGTGCCAGCAGCCGCCCCCCCGTGGGAGAGACCCAGTACTTC. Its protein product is CASSRPPVGETQYF.

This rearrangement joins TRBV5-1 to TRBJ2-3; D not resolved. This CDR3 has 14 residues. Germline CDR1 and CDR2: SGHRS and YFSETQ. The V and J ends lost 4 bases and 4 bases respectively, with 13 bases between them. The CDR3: CASSPSPPPDTQYF. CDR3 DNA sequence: TGCGCCAGCAGCCCCTCCCCCCCCCCAGATACGCAGTATTTT.

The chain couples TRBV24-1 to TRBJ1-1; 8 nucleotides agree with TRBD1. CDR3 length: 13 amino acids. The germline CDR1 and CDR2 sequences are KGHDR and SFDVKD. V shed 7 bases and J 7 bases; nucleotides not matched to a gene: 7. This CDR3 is CATRETGAIEAFF. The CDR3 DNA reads TGTGCCACCAGGGAGACAGGGGCCATTGAAGCTTTCTTT.

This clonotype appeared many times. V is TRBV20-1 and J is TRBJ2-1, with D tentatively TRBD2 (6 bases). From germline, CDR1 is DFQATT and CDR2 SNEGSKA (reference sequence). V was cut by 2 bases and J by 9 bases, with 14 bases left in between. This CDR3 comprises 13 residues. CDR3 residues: CSARPPGRGEQFF. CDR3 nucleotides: TGCAGTGCTAGACCTCCCGGGCGGGGTGAGCAGTTCTTC.

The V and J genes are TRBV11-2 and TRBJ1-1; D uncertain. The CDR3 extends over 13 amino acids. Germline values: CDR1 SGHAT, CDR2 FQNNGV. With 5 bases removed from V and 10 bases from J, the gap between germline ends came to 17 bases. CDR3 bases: TGTGCCAGCAGCCCAGGTGTCCGGGGAACAGCTTTCTTT. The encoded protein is CASSPGVRGTAFF.

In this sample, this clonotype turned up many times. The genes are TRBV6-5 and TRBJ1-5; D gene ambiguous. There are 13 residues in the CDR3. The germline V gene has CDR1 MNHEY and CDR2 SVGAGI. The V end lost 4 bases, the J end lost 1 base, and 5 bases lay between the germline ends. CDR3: CASSLGSNQPQHF. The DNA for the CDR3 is TGTGCCAGCAGTTTGGGGAGCAATCAGCCCCAGCATTTT.

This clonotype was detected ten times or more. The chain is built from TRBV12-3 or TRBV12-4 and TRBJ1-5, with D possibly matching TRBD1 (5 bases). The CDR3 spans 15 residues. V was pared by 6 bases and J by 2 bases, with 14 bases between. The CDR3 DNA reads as TGTGCCAGCAGGGCTACGCAGGGAGGCAATCAGCCCCAGCATTTT. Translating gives CASRATQGGNQPQHF.

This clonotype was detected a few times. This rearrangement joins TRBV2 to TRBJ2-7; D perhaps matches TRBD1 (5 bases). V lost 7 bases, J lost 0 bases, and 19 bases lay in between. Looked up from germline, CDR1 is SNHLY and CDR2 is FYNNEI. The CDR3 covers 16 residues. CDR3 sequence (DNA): TGTGCCAGCACCGGGTGGAAGGGGCGTCCCTCCTACGAGCAGTACTTC. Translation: CASTGWKGRPSYEQYF.

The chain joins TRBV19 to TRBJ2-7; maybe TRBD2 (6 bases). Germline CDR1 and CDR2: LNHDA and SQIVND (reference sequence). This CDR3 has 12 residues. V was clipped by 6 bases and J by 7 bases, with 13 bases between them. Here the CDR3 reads CASSPGVGEQYF. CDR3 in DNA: TGTGCCAGTAGCCCGGGGGTAGGGGAGCAGTACTTC.

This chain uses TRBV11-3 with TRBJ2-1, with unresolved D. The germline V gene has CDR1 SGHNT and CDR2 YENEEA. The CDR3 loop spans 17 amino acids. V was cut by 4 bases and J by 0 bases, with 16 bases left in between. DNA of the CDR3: TGTGCCAGCAGCTCCAACACCTGGCAGAGCTCCTACAATGAGCAGTTCTTC. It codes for CASSSNTWQSSYNEQFF.

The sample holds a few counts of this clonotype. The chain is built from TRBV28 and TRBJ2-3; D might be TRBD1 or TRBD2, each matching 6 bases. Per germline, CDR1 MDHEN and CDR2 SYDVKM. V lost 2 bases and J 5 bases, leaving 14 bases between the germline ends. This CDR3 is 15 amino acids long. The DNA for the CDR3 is TGTGCCAGCAGTTTAGGAGGGACAAGGCAAGATACGCAGTATTTT. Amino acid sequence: CASSLGGTRQDTQYF.

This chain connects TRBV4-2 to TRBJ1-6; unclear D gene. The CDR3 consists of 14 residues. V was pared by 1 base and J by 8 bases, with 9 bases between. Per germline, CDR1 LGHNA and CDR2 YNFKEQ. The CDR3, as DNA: TGTGCCAGCAGCCAAGTCGTGGGAGATTCACCCCTCCACTTT. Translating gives CASSQVVGDSPLHF.